The 32 T cell receptor beta chains below all came from one sample that was sequenced in a study of beta chain features in type 1 diabetes. Study-level results: There was a moderate but significant shortening of TCRB CDR3s in all four CD4+ subsets of Type 1 diabetes patients.

cDNA synthesis used the whole RNA isolate, giving expressed TCRB sequences. TCRdb keeps only in-frame clones here, not all; method: immunoSEQ multiplex PCR. Of around 160,000 clones listed, 8% to 8.5% were seen once; the top ten hold around 0.5%. These receptors have no known antigen. Sequenced: central memory CD4+ T cells from blood. Source of these receptors: a young woman with type 1 diabetes.

The chain recombines TRBV18 with TRBJ1-4; tentative D call: TRBD1 (5 bases). With 2 bases removed from V and 8 bases from J, the gap between germline ends came to 12 bases. The CDR3 contains 14 residues. Per the germline V gene, CDR1 is KGHSH and CDR2 is LQKENI. The CDR3 reads CASSPGGTPEKLFF. CDR3 nucleotides: TGTGCCAGCTCACCAGGAGGGACTCCAGAAAAACTGTTTTTT.

This clone occurred a few times. This rearrangement joins TRBV27 to TRBJ2-2, with TRBD1 matching 9 bases. Germline V gene data show CDR1 as MNHEY and CDR2 as SMNVEV (reference sequence). The CDR3 loop spans 16 amino acids. J gave up 4 bases and V 4 bases, and 7 bases lay outside the gene matches. The CDR3 region is CASSSHTDRGTGELFF. The CDR3 region has the DNA TGTGCCAGCAGTTCCCACACGGACAGGGGCACCGGGGAGCTGTTTTTT.

V gene TRBV29-1 combines with J gene TRBJ1-1; 11 nucleotides agree with TRBD1. CDR1 is SQVTM and CDR2 is ANQGSEA in the germline V gene. CDR3 length: 15 amino acids. V was pared by 4 bases and J by 7 bases, with 11 bases of the junction left unmatched. The CDR3: CSVGGDRGTAREAFF. DNA of the CDR3: TGCAGCGTTGGTGGGGACAGGGGGACAGCCCGTGAAGCTTTCTTT.

There are a few counts of this clone. CDR3 region: CASSSEGQGGETQYF. CDR3 sequence (DNA): TGTGCCAGCAGCTCCGAGGGACAGGGCGGGGAGACCCAGTACTTC. This chain links TRBV7-2 with TRBJ2-5, with 9 positions matching TRBD1. The CDR3 covers 15 residues. V lost 4 bases, J lost 5 bases, and 8 bases stayed unmatched. Germline V gene sequence: CDR1 SGHTA, CDR2 FQGNSA.

This clone came up a few times. The chain carries TRBV6-6 and TRBJ2-3; 12 positions agree with TRBD2. The length of the CDR3 is 16 residues. The junction had 10 bases not matched to a gene; V was cut back by 8 bases and J by 4 bases. CDR1 and CDR2 from the germline V gene are MNHNY and SVGAGI (reference sequence). The CDR3 loop reads CASHRGLAGAADTQYF. Written as DNA, the CDR3 is TGTGCCAGCCACAGGGGACTAGCGGGTGCGGCAGATACGCAGTATTTT.

There are a few counts of this clone. The chain has TRBV6-1 and TRBJ2-7; 8 positions match TRBD1. Trimming took 4 bases from V and 4 from J; bases not matched to a gene: 6. This CDR3 is 14 amino acids long. Germline values: CDR1 MNHNS, CDR2 SASEGT. CDR3 DNA sequence: TGTGCCAGCAGTGCATACAGGGGGTCGTACGAGCAGTACTTC. Its protein product is CASSAYRGSYEQYF.

This chain uses TRBV27 with TRBJ1-1; 10 bases agree with TRBD1. J lost 8 bases, V lost 5 bases, and 11 bases had no gene match. Looked up from germline, CDR1 is MNHEY and CDR2 is SMNVEV (reference sequence). The CDR3 consists of 15 residues. For the CDR3, the DNA is TGTGCCAGCAGTCCGTACCGGGACAGGGGTAGCGAAGCTTTCTTT. Amino acids: CASSPYRDRGSEAFF.

V usage is TRBV28 and J usage is TRBJ2-7, with 7 positions matching TRBD2. Germline loops: CDR1 MDHEN, CDR2 SYDVKM. J gave up 2 bases and V 5 bases, and 12 bases lay outside the gene matches. The CDR3 is 16 amino acids. CDR3: CASSNAGAIGAYEQYF. CDR3 DNA: TGTGCCAGCAGTAACGCGGGAGCCATCGGGGCCTACGAGCAGTACTTC.

This clone was detected a few times. This chain joins TRBV2 and TRBJ1-3; 8 nucleotides match TRBD1. With 5 bases clipped from V and 4 bases from J, the junction kept 4 bases outside the gene matches. Germline assignment: CDR1 SNHLY and CDR2 FYNNEI. The CDR3 has 14 residues. For the CDR3, the DNA is TGTGCCAGCAGTCCCCGGACAGGGGGAAACACCATATATTTT. Protein product: CASSPRTGGNTIYF.

In this sample, this clone turned up a few times. The chain links TRBV7-2 to TRBJ2-7; the D gene is possibly TRBD1 (6 bases). Germline V gene data show CDR1 as SGHTA and CDR2 as FQGNSA. V dropped 5 bases and J dropped 2 bases, with 10 bases sitting between them. The CDR3 is 13 amino acids. CDR3 sequence: CASSPGDAYEQYF. The CDR3 DNA follows: TGTGCCAGCAGCCCAGGGGATGCCTACGAGCAGTACTTC.

This clone has a handful of counts. The J gene is TRBJ2-3, the V gene TRBV7-2; the match to TRBD1 covers 8 bases. CDR3 length: 16 amino acids. Trimming took 2 bases from V and 3 from J; bases not matched to a gene: 7. Germline values: CDR1 SGHTA, CDR2 FQGNSA. Here the CDR3 reads CASSLFDRGWTDTQYF. The CDR3 DNA reads as TGTGCCAGCAGCTTATTCGACAGGGGATGGACAGATACGCAGTATTTT.

The V gene is TRBV28, the J gene TRBJ1-4, with 7 bases lining up with TRBD1. The CDR3 length is 15 residues. V shed 6 bases and J 0 bases; nucleotides not matched to a gene: 4. Germline V CDR1 and CDR2: MDHEN, SYDVKM. The CDR3 protein is CASSIQGATNEKLFF. The CDR3 nucleotides read TGTGCCAGCAGCATCCAGGGGGCAACTAATGAAAAACTGTTTTTT.

The chain joins TRBV5-4 to TRBJ1-2; D remains unclear. The CDR3 runs to 15 residues. The V gene lost 0 bases and the J gene lost 5 bases, with 14 bases spanning the gap. Per the germline V gene, CDR1 is SGHNT and CDR2 is YYREEE (reference sequence). The DNA of the CDR3 is TGTGCCAGCAGCTTGGGTGGTCGGGGTCGGTATGGCTACACCTTC. Protein sequence: CASSLGGRGRYGYTF.

The chain links TRBV15 to TRBJ2-2; TRBD2 agrees at 8 bases. J was trimmed by 1 base and V by 2 bases; bases with no gene match: 0. This CDR3 comprises 15 residues. Germline CDR1 LNHNV, CDR2 YYDKDF (reference sequence). Written as DNA, the CDR3 is TGTGCCACCAGCAGACTAGCGGGGAACACCGGGGAGCTGTTTTTT. It encodes CATSRLAGNTGELFF.

This clone was seen only a few times. J is TRBJ1-2 and V is TRBV18; TRBD1 agrees at 7 bases. V lost 6 bases, J lost 3 bases, and 7 bases stayed unmatched. From germline, CDR1 is KGHSH and CDR2 LQKENI. This CDR3 spans 14 amino acids. CDR3 protein: CASSLGGTDYGYTF. CDR3 nucleotides: TGTGCCAGCTCTCTAGGAGGGACAGACTATGGCTACACCTTC.

The sample holds a few counts of this clone. The chain couples TRBV11-3 to TRBJ2-1, with D possibly being TRBD1 (5 bases). The CDR3 is 15 amino acids. V was shortened by 1 base and J by 1 base, with 8 bases between the two germline ends. Per germline, CDR1 SGHNT and CDR2 YENEEA. CDR3 sequence: CASSLGQGSYNEQFF. CDR3 DNA: TGTGCCAGCAGCTTAGGGCAGGGATCCTACAATGAGCAGTTCTTC.

The chain combines TRBV6-1 with TRBJ1-1; the match to TRBD1 covers 7 bases. V lost 4 bases, J lost 0 bases, and 5 bases stayed unmatched. CDR1 MNHNS and CDR2 SASEGT come from the germline V gene. The CDR3 runs 15 residues. CDR3 in amino acids: CASSGGDSLNTEAFF. The CDR3 nucleotides read TGTGCCAGCAGTGGGGGGGACAGTTTGAACACTGAAGCTTTCTTT.

V usage is TRBV19 and J usage is TRBJ2-1; maybe TRBD2 (6 bases). V was clipped by 3 bases and J by 8 bases, with 14 bases between them. This CDR3 is 14 amino acids long. CDR1 and CDR2 from the germline V gene are LNHDA and SQIVND (reference sequence). CDR3 nucleotides: TGTGCCAGTAGTATCTCGACTAGATTCGATGAGCAGTTCTTC. This gives the protein CASSISTRFDEQFF.

This clone was recorded a few times. The rearrangement links TRBV7-2 to TRBJ2-7, with TRBD1 identical over 7 bases. CDR3 length: 14 residues. The V and J ends lost 5 bases and 6 bases, in that order; junction bases with no gene match: 10. Germline lookup yields CDR1 SGHTA and CDR2 FQGNSA. The CDR3 DNA reads TGTGCCAGCAGCGCGACAGGGAGATTGGGCGAGCAGTACTTC. The encoded protein is CASSATGRLGEQYF.

This clone was found a few times. V and J are TRBV6-4 and TRBJ1-2, with D unclear. The CDR3 runs to 12 residues. Trimming stripped 9 bases from V and 6 bases from J, with 14 bases between. The germline V gene has CDR1 MRHNA and CDR2 SNTAGT. The CDR3 protein is CASLRGVDGYTF. DNA for the CDR3: TGTGCCAGTTTACGGGGTGTCGATGGCTACACCTTC.

This clone was counted a few times. The chain couples TRBV30 to TRBJ1-4; TRBD1 aligns across 8 bases. Germline V gene lookup returns CDR1 GTSNPN and CDR2 SVGIG (reference sequence). J lost 8 bases, V lost 2 bases, and 1 base had no gene match. The CDR3 has 12 amino acids. For the CDR3, the DNA is TGTGCCTGGAGTTGGACAGGGGAAAAACTGTTTTTT. It codes for CAWSWTGEKLFF.

The gene calls are TRBV6-4 and TRBJ2-2; the D gene is possibly TRBD1 (7 bases). Per the germline V gene, CDR1 is MRHNA and CDR2 is SNTAGT. The V end lost 3 bases, the J end lost 5 bases, and 10 bases lay between the germline ends. The CDR3 spans 14 residues. CDR3: CASSEAGGTGELFF. In nucleotides, the CDR3 is TGTGCCAGCAGTGAGGCAGGGGGGACCGGGGAGCTGTTTTTT.

This clone has just a few counts. J is TRBJ2-1 and V is TRBV18; tentatively, D is TRBD1 (6 bases). CDR3 size: 12 residues. The V gene lost 5 bases and the J gene lost 6 bases, with 8 bases spanning the gap. The germline gives CDR1 KGHSH, CDR2 LQKENI. The DNA of the CDR3 is TGTGCCAGCTCAACGGACAGCAATGAGCAGTTCTTC. Protein sequence: CASSTDSNEQFF.

This clone was seen ten or more times. V and J are TRBV4-3 and TRBJ1-1; D remains ambiguous. The V end was cut by 4 bases, the J end by 4 bases, with 13 bases between. The CDR3 totals 14 residues. Germline loops: CDR1 LGHNA, CDR2 YSLEER. This chain's CDR3 is CASSLSPPGTEAFF. As DNA, the CDR3 is TGCGCCAGCAGCCTCAGCCCACCGGGCACTGAAGCTTTCTTT.

This clone came up a few times. V and J are TRBV5-1 and TRBJ1-2; 9 bases fit TRBD1. The CDR3 is 15 amino acids. With 4 bases clipped from V and 3 bases from J, the junction kept 7 bases outside the gene matches. Germline CDR1 is SGHRS and CDR2 is YFSETQ. The CDR3 DNA sequence: TGCGCCAGCAGCACGATGACAGGGGGGGACTATGGCTACACCTTC. Translating gives CASSTMTGGDYGYTF.

The gene calls are TRBV18 and TRBJ2-1; perhaps TRBD2 as D (6 bases). V was pared by 1 base and J by 0 bases, with 10 bases between. The CDR3 sequence is 16 residues long. Per the germline V gene, CDR1 is KGHSH and CDR2 is LQKENI. The CDR3 loop is CASSPRAGGSYNEQFF. The CDR3 nucleotides read TGTGCCAGCTCACCACGTGCCGGGGGCTCCTACAATGAGCAGTTCTTC.

This sequence joins TRBV4-3 and TRBJ2-2; D may be TRBD1 (5 bases). Germline V lookup: CDR1 LGHNA, CDR2 YSLEER. The CDR3 consists of 16 residues. The V end lost 0 bases, the J end lost 5 bases, and 13 bases lay between the germline ends. The CDR3 is CASSQDHGARTGELFF. The CDR3 DNA reads as TGCGCCAGCAGCCAAGATCATGGGGCCCGGACCGGGGAGCTGTTTTTT.

This chain uses TRBV18 with TRBJ2-7; the match to TRBD1 covers 7 bases. CDR3 length: 13 amino acids. The ends lost 6 bases at V and 2 bases at J; junction bases unmatched: 4. Germline lookup yields CDR1 KGHSH and CDR2 LQKENI. The CDR3 region has the DNA TGTGCCAGCTCCCCGGGACAGCCCTACGAGCAGTACTTC. It translates to CASSPGQPYEQYF. Complete variable domain (other parts from reference TRBV18 and TRBJ2-7): NAGVMQNPRHLVRRRGQEARLRCSPMKGHSHVYWYRQLPEEGLKFMVYLQKENIIDESGMPKERFSAEFPKEGPSILRIQQVVRGDSAAYFCASSPGQPYEQYFGPGTRLTVT.

This clone has just a few counts. The chain is built from TRBV25-1 and TRBJ2-6, with 7 bases identical to TRBD1. Per germline, CDR1 MGHDK and CDR2 SYGVNS. The CDR3 is 16 residues long. Losses at the gene ends were 6 bases for V and 2 bases for J; bases not matched to a gene: 7. The CDR3 spells CASSLRTGAGANVLTF. The CDR3 DNA is TGTGCCAGCAGCCTAAGAACAGGGGCTGGGGCCAACGTCCTGACTTTC.

The chain recombines TRBV6-6 with TRBJ1-2, with 7 bases lining up with TRBD1. Per germline, CDR1 MNHNY and CDR2 SVGAGI (reference sequence). V lost 2 bases, J lost 1 base, and 1 base stayed unmatched. The CDR3 extends over 14 amino acids. The CDR3 DNA follows: TGTGCCAGCAGTTACGGGACAGATAACTATGGCTACACCTTC. Protein: CASSYGTDNYGYTF.

The gene calls are TRBV11-3 and TRBJ2-7; TRBD1 matches 8 bases. Trimming at V came to 6 bases and at J to 4 bases, leaving 2 bases not matched to a gene. This CDR3 region has 12 residues. Germline V gives CDR1 SGHNT, CDR2 YENEEA. The CDR3 loop is CASRQGGYEQYF. The CDR3 DNA reads TGTGCCAGCAGACAGGGGGGTTACGAGCAGTACTTC. The full variable domain, completed using reference TRBV11-3 and TRBJ2-7, is EAGVVQSPRYKIIEKKQPVAFWCNPISGHNTLYWYLQNLGQGPELLIRYENEEAVDDSQLPKDRFSAERLKGVDSTLKIQPAELGDSAVYLCASRQGGYEQYFGPGTRLTVT.

The chain uses TRBV19 and TRBJ2-7; 9 bases align to TRBD2. V shed 6 bases, J shed 4 bases, and the junction held 4 bases outside the gene matches. Germline values: CDR1 LNHDA, CDR2 SQIVND (reference sequence). The CDR3 loop spans 13 amino acids. The CDR3, as DNA: TGTGCCAGTAGCAGGACTAGCGAATACGAGCAGTACTTC. Its translation: CASSRTSEYEQYF.